What follows is one TCR beta chain and its context. Its antigen remains unknown. This entry comes from a study of cytomegalovirus exposure and HLA in healthy donors. PCR used 60 Vbeta primers and 13 Jbeta primers. Sequencing used immunoSEQ multiplex PCR; TCRdb keeps in-frame clones, though not all of them. The sample includes approximately 160,000 clones, 65% to 80% of them seen just once. Trimming cost V 0 bases and J 4 bases, with 12 bases left between them. CDR3 length: 14 amino acids. Germline values: CDR1 GTSNPN, CDR2 SVGIG (reference sequence). Study-level points and caveats: Analysis was performed later, and it showed HLA-associated TCR beta chains to be more clonally expanded than equally common others. Later analysis identified about 15,000 TCR beta sequences associated with HLA alleles, using a false discovery rate threshold of 0.05. Investigators reported 164 TCR beta chains as tied to cytomegalovirus. DRB1 showed the most TCR associations and HLA-C the fewest in a later analysis, as rates varied by HLA locus.

The material sequenced was PBMCs. The rearrangement links TRBV30 to TRBJ1-1; maybe TRBD1 (6 bases). This receptor was identified in a woman aged 45-65 years in good health and CMV-seropositive. The CDR3 nucleotides read TGTGCCTGGAGTGTTGGGGGGGCCGTCACTGAAGCTTTCTTT. Translated: CAWSVGGAVTEAFF.